This record covers a single T cell receptor beta chain. The antigen is unknown. This sample is part of a study of a mutant IDH1 vaccine in newly diagnosed glioma. Background on the study: Treated patients had a mean age of about 38 years and a roughly 60% male, 37.5% female split. Patients were pretreated with radiotherapy, temozolomide, or both, mostly both.

Profiling relied on immunoSEQ multiplex PCR, and the TCRdb table lists in-frame clones only, not all of them. The table lists tens of thousands of clones, about four fifths of them singletons. Germline assignment: CDR1 SNHLY and CDR2 FYNNEI. The CDR3 is 16 residues long. Trimming cost V 8 bases and J 3 bases, with 22 bases left between them. Noted time point: week 35, safety follow-up. Vaccine doses each comprised 300 ug of mutant IDH1 20-mer peptide, with topical imiquimod. During weeks 1, 3, 5, 7, 11, 15, 19 and 23, patients received eight vaccinations. The chain carries TRBV2 and TRBJ1-2; D is ambiguous. The clonotype comes from a man aged 18-30 years with glioma. The source material was PBMCs, sampled from a glioma patient whose treatment included an IDH1 peptide vaccine. CDR3 sequence reads: CASGLGQAGPDYGYTF. For the CDR3, the DNA is TGTGCCAGCGGGCTAGGCCAGGCCGGCCCGGACTATGGCTACACCTTC.